These T cell receptor beta chains were read from a single sample in a study of control samples from healthy donors and cancer patients. Only in-frame clones appear in the TCRdb table, and some are missing; sequencing was by immunoSEQ multiplex PCR. Of about 60,000 clones detected, just over 90% appear once; the ten largest clones hold around 1.3%. The sequenced material came from PBMCs. These receptors all stem from a woman aged 50 to 60 with colorectal cancer. Each CDR3 is given with its conserved first and last residue. The D gene is left open where the match is weak. Not every row has a clone size; where given, it reads once, few, many or a size class.

D	V	size	J	CDR3	DNA
-	TRBV19	once	TRBJ1-2	CASSIDRDYGYTF	TGTGCCAGTAGTATTGACAGAGACTATGGCTACACCTTC
-	TRBV9	-	TRBJ1-2	CASSRQGTRGYTF	TGTGCCAGCAGCCGGCAGGGGACGAGGGGCTACACCTTC
-	TRBV7-9	-	TRBJ2-1	CASSLDSSNEQFF	TGTGCCAGCAGCTTGGACAGCAGCAATGAGCAGTTCTTC
-	TRBV14	-	TRBJ1-1	CASSHDGGLRTEAFF	TGTGCCAGCAGCCATGACGGGGGGTTGAGGACTGAAGCTTTCTTT
TRBD1	TRBV9	once	TRBJ2-6	CASSDHRTGDSSGANVLTF	TGTGCCAGCAGCGACCACAGGACAGGGGACAGCTCTGGGGCCAACGTCCTGACTTTC
-	TRBV5-1	-	TRBJ1-1	CASSLDGPRRGTEAFF	TGCGCCAGCAGCTTGGATGGCCCGAGAAGGGGCACTGAAGCTTTCTTT
TRBD2	TRBV6-5	-	TRBJ2-2	CAEREENTGELFF	TGTGCCGAACGGGAGGAAAACACCGGGGAGCTGTTTTTT
TRBD1	TRBV30	-	TRBJ1-5	CAWSLDRDQPQHF	TGTGCCTGGAGTCTGGACAGGGATCAGCCCCAGCATTTT
-	TRBV7-3	-	TRBJ2-2	CASSLTRDGTGELFF	TGTGCCAGCAGCTTAACCAGGGACGGCACCGGGGAGCTGTTTTTT
TRBD1	TRBV29-1	-	TRBJ1-2	CSVGGQGRGYTF	TGCAGCGTTGGGGGACAGGGACGAGGCTACACCTTC
TRBD1	TRBV5-1	-	TRBJ2-2	CASSEGATNTGELFF	TGCGCCAGCAGCGAGGGGGCCACAAACACCGGGGAGCTGTTTTTT
-	TRBV27	-	TRBJ1-5	CASSFRWPQHF	TGTGCCAGCAGTTTTCGGTGGCCCCAGCATTTT
-	TRBV19	-	TRBJ2-7	CASSIGRLSYEQYF	TGTGCCAGTAGTATAGGGCGGTTGTCCTACGAGCAGTACTTC
-	TRBV6-1	-	TRBJ1-2	CASSEVGGIGYTF	TGTGCCAGCAGTGAAGTGGGAGGGATCGGCTACACCTTC
TRBD1	TRBV5-5	-	TRBJ1-1	CASSPATGASTEAFF	TGTGCCAGCAGCCCGGCGACAGGGGCGAGCACTGAAGCTTTCTTT
-	TRBV19	-	TRBJ1-2	CASSPSATVNYGYTF	TGTGCCAGTAGTCCCAGCGCTACAGTTAACTATGGCTACACCTTC
TRBD1	TRBV30	-	TRBJ1-4	CAWSPSTGGNEKLFF	TGTGCCTGGAGCCCATCGACAGGGGGGAATGAAAAACTGTTTTTT
-	TRBV2	-	TRBJ1-6	CAGATGYNNSPLHF	TGTGCCGGGGCCACAGGGTACAATAATTCACCCCTCCACTTT
-	TRBV19	few	TRBJ1-2	CASSPPDSPLTF	TGTGCCAGTAGTCCCCCGGACTCTCCCCTCACCTTC
-	TRBV5-1	-	TRBJ2-7	CASSRGYEQYF	TGCGCCAGCAGCAGGGGCTACGAGCAGTACTTC
-	TRBV7-9	few	TRBJ1-6	CASSTLFDGANSPLHF	TGTGCCAGCAGCACGCTTTTTGATGGGGCTAATTCACCCCTCCACTTT
TRBD2	TRBV5-1	-	TRBJ2-3	CASSSGGPSTDTQYF	TGCGCCAGCAGCTCGGGGGGGCCGAGCACAGATACGCAGTATTTT
-	TRBV6-5	-	TRBJ2-1	CASSTGQLPGEQFF	TGTGCCAGCAGTACCGGACAGCTCCCAGGAGAGCAGTTCTTC
-	TRBV12-5	-	TRBJ1-5	CASGLEANQPQHF	TGTGCTAGTGGTTTGGAGGCTAATCAGCCCCAGCATTTT
-	TRBV5-6	-	TRBJ2-7	CASSQGFTAYEQYF	TGTGCCAGCAGTCAAGGGTTTACGGCCTACGAGCAGTACTTC
TRBD1	TRBV9	-	TRBJ2-5	CASSVGGTGEETQYF	TGTGCCAGCAGCGTAGGGGGGACAGGGGAAGAGACCCAGTACTTC
-	TRBV18	-	TRBJ2-2	CASSPTLDTANTGELFF	TGTGCCAGCTCACCTACTCTGGACACCGCGAACACCGGGGAGCTGTTTTTT
-	TRBV11-2	-	TRBJ2-3	CASSLYMGRAADTQYF	TGTGCCAGCAGCTTATATATGGGTAGGGCCGCAGATACGCAGTATTTT
-	TRBV20-1	-	TRBJ2-7	CSASGGTRSYEQYF	TGCAGTGCTAGTGGTGGGACCCGCTCCTACGAGCAGTACTTC